Shown below are 4 T cell receptor beta chains from a single sample sequenced in a study of vaccination and CD4 T cells after COVID-19. Their specific antigens are unknown. As to treatment: roughly ten-day PBMC culture with coronavirus spike peptide pools or control peptides (ViraFEST assay). CD4+ T cells that had been cultured provided DNA sequenced with the Oncomine TCR Beta short-read assay. Each CDR3 protein is one row after TCRdb ran MiXCR on the PCR reads. The table has fewer than 20,000 distinct CDR3 sequences, 40% to 50% seen once; the top ten hold around 3.6%. The specimen was CD4+ T cells from blood, cultured in vitro. The receptors derive from a human donor who had recovered from COVID-19.

This chain uses TRBV2 with TRBJ2-3, with a possible D match to TRBD1 (6 bases). Trimming left V 6 bases short and J 1 base short, with 17 bases between. This CDR3 is built from 16 residues. CDR1 SNHLY and CDR2 FYNNEI come from the germline V gene. Here the CDR3 DNA reads TGTGCCAGCAGAGAGAGGGGGATTGCACGCACAGATACGCAGTATTTT. This codes for CASRERGIARTDTQYF.

This clonotype was observed a handful of times. This chain joins TRBV6-1 and TRBJ1-6, with TRBD1 matching over 12 bases. CDR3 length equals 15 residues. CDR1 MNHNS and CDR2 SASEGT come from the germline V gene. V trimming: 5 bases; J trimming: 9 bases; junction bases outside the gene matches: 5. CDR3 nucleotide sequence: TGTGCCAGCAGTAGGGGACAGGGGGCCAGTTCACCCCTCCACTTT. Translating gives CASSRGQGASSPLHF.

This clonotype has more than one count but fewer than ten. The V gene is TRBV20-1, the J gene TRBJ2-2; D is ambiguous. The CDR3 is made up of 13 amino acids. Trimming pared 1 base from V and 3 bases from J, leaving 6 bases between. CDR1 is DFQATT and CDR2 is SNEGSKA in the germline V gene (reference sequence). DNA of the CDR3: TGCAGTGCTAGAGTGGCGGACACCGGGGAGCTGTTTTTT. Translation gives CSARVADTGELFF.

This clonotype was observed a handful of times. The chain joins TRBV5-1 to TRBJ2-5; 12 nucleotides line up with TRBD2. CDR1 is SGHRS, CDR2 YFSETQ, per germline. After removal of 0 bases from V and 2 bases from J, the junction contained 8 bases not matched to a gene. The CDR3 runs to 18 residues. CDR3: CASSLAAGLAGSQETQYF. The CDR3 DNA follows: TGCGCCAGCAGCTTGGCGGCCGGACTAGCGGGATCTCAAGAGACCCAGTACTTC.